A selection of T cell receptor beta chains follows, all from one sample in a study of spatial heterogeneity in lung cancer. Via MiXCR, TCRdb re-called the 5' RACE reads, giving one row per CDR3 protein. In the table there are about 36,000 distinct CDR3 sequences, less than 5.5% of which are singletons. The sample here was PBMCs, taken at surgery. Receptors originate from a female donor with early-stage non-small cell lung cancer. CDR3s include the opening cysteine and the closing phenylalanine or tryptophan. A D gene is named only where the DNA matches it firmly. Each size is once, few or many counts, or a class when the clone is expanded.

TRBJ2-1,TRBV7-9,many,TRBD1,CASRGRTGGSGGEQFF,TGTGCCAGCAGGGGCAGGACAGGGGGTTCGGGCGGGGAGCAGTTCTTC
TRBJ1-2,TRBV7-2,many,TRBD1,CASSSGTGEDYGYTF,TGTGCCAGCAGCTCCGGGACAGGGGAGGACTATGGCTACACCTTC
TRBJ2-1,TRBV5-1,many,-,CASSLGPRGHNEQFF,TGCGCCAGCAGCTTGGGCCCCAGGGGCCACAATGAGCAGTTCTTC
TRBJ2-5,TRBV6-2/TRBV6-3,many,TRBD2,CASTVSASGQETQYF,TGTGCCAGCACGGTTTCGGCTAGCGGCCAAGAGACCCAGTACTTC
TRBJ2-4,TRBV19,many,TRBD1,CASSRQWTGENIQYF,TGTGCCAGTAGTCGACAATGGACAGGGGAAAACATTCAGTACTTC
TRBJ1-1,TRBV28,many,-,CASSSQTVNTEAFF,TGTGCCAGCAGTTCCCAGACAGTGAACACTGAAGCTTTCTTT
TRBJ1-3,TRBV4-3,many,TRBD1,CASSQDLGQEGNTIYF,TGCGCCAGCAGCCAAGATCTGGGACAGGAGGGAAACACCATATATTTT
TRBJ2-3,TRBV7-2,many,TRBD2,CASSLGLADTDTQYF,TGTGCCAGCAGCTTAGGACTAGCGGACACAGATACGCAGTATTTT
TRBJ1-1,TRBV12-3/TRBV12-4,many,-,CASSLLENTEAFF,TGTGCCAGCAGTTTATTGGAGAACACTGAAGCTTTCTTT
TRBJ1-4,TRBV27,many,-,CASSFWGSNEKLFF,TGTGCCAGCAGTTTTTGGGGCTCGAATGAAAAACTGTTTTTT
TRBJ2-1,TRBV27,many,TRBD1,CASSPDRSSYNEQFF,TGTGCCAGCAGCCCGGACAGGAGCTCCTACAATGAGCAGTTCTTC
TRBJ2-3,TRBV29-1,many,TRBD2,CSVASGGTDTQYF,TGCAGCGTTGCTAGCGGGGGAACAGATACGCAGTATTTT
TRBJ2-1,TRBV11-3,many,-,CASSLDPSLLNEQFF,TGTGCCAGCAGCTTAGACCCTTCCCTACTCAATGAGCAGTTCTTC
TRBJ2-5,TRBV7-2,many,-,CASSLGGWPQETQYF,TGTGCCAGCAGCTTAGGGGGCTGGCCTCAAGAGACCCAGTACTTC
TRBJ1-1,TRBV3-1,many,-,CASSLVPGDTEAFF,TGTGCCAGCAGCCTAGTACCGGGGGACACTGAAGCTTTCTTT
TRBJ1-2,TRBV7-2,many,-,CASSSPGTDLNYGYTF,TGTGCCAGCAGCTCTCCCGGGACGGACCTCAACTATGGCTACACCTTC